A selection of T cell receptor beta chains follows, all from one sample in a study of cytomegalovirus exposure and HLA in healthy donors. Sequencing was performed with immunoSEQ multiplex PCR; in TCRdb, only in-frame clones are kept and a portion is missing. The data show hundreds of thousands of clones, approximately 82% seen once. Sequencing used PBMCs. Source of these receptors: a man between 18 and 35 years old in good health and CMV-seronegative. CDR3s include the opening cysteine and the closing phenylalanine or tryptophan. D genes are given only for firm matches. Clone sizes are given selectively: once, few, many, or a class where the clone is expanded.

d_gene: TRBD2; v_gene: TRBV11-2; j_gene: TRBJ2-2; abundance: -; CDR3aa: CASSQAGLAGNTGELFF; CDR3nt: TGTGCCAGCAGCCAAGCCGGACTAGCGGGGAACACCGGGGAGCTGTTTTTT
d_gene: -; v_gene: TRBV15; j_gene: TRBJ1-5; abundance: few; CDR3aa: CATSRTTDSRISNQPQHF; CDR3nt: TGTGCCACCAGCAGAACCACGGACAGTAGAATTAGCAATCAGCCCCAGCATTTT
d_gene: TRBD2; v_gene: TRBV5-1; j_gene: TRBJ2-1; abundance: -; CDR3aa: CASSLRHSAGGPGEQFF; CDR3nt: TGCGCCAGCAGCTTGCGGCATTCTGCGGGAGGGCCGGGTGAGCAGTTCTTC
d_gene: -; v_gene: TRBV30; j_gene: TRBJ2-7; abundance: -; CDR3aa: CAWMQTGGNEQYF; CDR3nt: TGTGCCTGGATGCAGACAGGAGGCAACGAGCAGTACTTC
d_gene: TRBD1; v_gene: TRBV28; j_gene: TRBJ2-7; abundance: -; CDR3aa: CASRFTGGAPYEQYF; CDR3nt: TGTGCCAGCAGATTCACAGGGGGAGCCCCCTACGAGCAGTACTTC
d_gene: TRBD1; v_gene: TRBV19; j_gene: TRBJ2-3; abundance: -; CDR3aa: CASSTDRGSGQYF; CDR3nt: TGTGCCAGTAGTACGGACAGGGGGAGTGGGCAGTATTTT
d_gene: -; v_gene: TRBV27; j_gene: TRBJ1-2; abundance: -; CDR3aa: CASSFSRGAGGYTF; CDR3nt: TGTGCCAGCAGTTTCTCCCGGGGGGCGGGGGGCTACACCTTC
d_gene: TRBD2; v_gene: TRBV7-9; j_gene: TRBJ2-7; abundance: -; CDR3aa: CASSPPGTSRSSYEQYF; CDR3nt: TGTGCTAGCAGCCCCCCCGGGACTAGCAGAAGCTCCTACGAGCAGTACTTC
d_gene: TRBD2; v_gene: TRBV10-2; j_gene: TRBJ2-7; abundance: -; CDR3aa: CASSGTSGSISYEQYF; CDR3nt: TGCGCCAGCAGTGGGACTAGCGGGAGCATCTCCTACGAGCAGTACTTC
d_gene: TRBD1; v_gene: TRBV19; j_gene: TRBJ1-1; abundance: -; CDR3aa: CASSLGTAMPSGAFF; CDR3nt: TGTGCCAGTAGTCTGGGGACAGCCATGCCGAGTGGTGCTTTCTTT
d_gene: TRBD1; v_gene: TRBV23-1; j_gene: TRBJ2-1; abundance: few; CDR3aa: CASRILLGTGEAWAINEQFF; CDR3nt: TGCGCCAGCAGGATATTACTCGGGACAGGGGAGGCTTGGGCTATCAATGAGCAGTTCTTC
d_gene: -; v_gene: TRBV5-4; j_gene: TRBJ2-5; abundance: once; CDR3aa: CASNKQGRVLEETQYF; CDR3nt: TGTGCCAGCAACAAACAGGGTCGGGTTCTAGAAGAGACCCAGTACTTC
d_gene: TRBD2; v_gene: TRBV28; j_gene: TRBJ2-7; abundance: -; CDR3aa: CASSGIGTSGRALQYF; CDR3nt: TGTGCCAGCAGTGGAATTGGGACTAGCGGGAGGGCCCTACAGTACTTC
d_gene: -; v_gene: TRBV5-1; j_gene: TRBJ2-3; abundance: -; CDR3aa: CASSHGFGQIYTDTQYF; CDR3nt: TGCGCCAGCAGCCACGGGTTCGGCCAGATTTACACAGATACGCAGTATTTT
d_gene: TRBD2; v_gene: TRBV7-2; j_gene: TRBJ2-7; abundance: -; CDR3aa: CASSLGVAGDPYEQYF; CDR3nt: TGTGCCAGCAGCTTAGGGGTAGCGGGAGACCCCTACGAGCAGTACTTC
d_gene: -; v_gene: TRBV28; j_gene: TRBJ2-2; abundance: -; CDR3aa: CASSPTSTGELFF; CDR3nt: TGTGCCAGCAGTCCGACTAGCACCGGGGAGCTGTTTTTT
d_gene: -; v_gene: TRBV4-2; j_gene: TRBJ1-1; abundance: -; CDR3aa: CASRQLIGNTEAFF; CDR3nt: TGTGCCAGCAGACAACTAATCGGGAACACTGAAGCTTTCTTT
d_gene: TRBD2; v_gene: TRBV10-2; j_gene: TRBJ2-1; abundance: -; CDR3aa: CACGSITYNEQFF; CDR3nt: TGCGCCTGCGGGAGTATCACCTACAATGAGCAGTTCTTC
d_gene: TRBD1; v_gene: TRBV2; j_gene: TRBJ2-7; abundance: -; CDR3aa: CASSESRTGYVEQYF; CDR3nt: TGTGCCAGCAGTGAAAGTAGGACAGGGTATGTCGAGCAGTACTTC
d_gene: -; v_gene: TRBV28; j_gene: TRBJ1-1; abundance: -; CDR3aa: CASSSPSGGGTEAFF; CDR3nt: TGTGCCAGCAGTTCCCCCTCGGGGGGTGGCACTGAAGCTTTCTTT
d_gene: TRBD2; v_gene: TRBV6-1; j_gene: TRBJ2-4; abundance: -; CDR3aa: CASSEALAGAKNIQYF; CDR3nt: TGTGCCAGCAGTGAAGCACTAGCGGGAGCCAAAAACATTCAGTACTTC
d_gene: TRBD1; v_gene: TRBV10-3; j_gene: TRBJ2-7; abundance: -; CDR3aa: CAIRDRGTSYEQYF; CDR3nt: TGTGCCATCAGGGACAGGGGGACGTCTTACGAGCAGTACTTC